The 25 T cell receptor beta chains below come from one sample, sequenced in a study of identical twins. MiXCR, run by TCRdb on the 5' RACE reads, gives a single entry per CDR3 protein. This table holds 1.5 million or so distinct CDR3 sequences, about 32% found once. Sequenced: cord blood. These receptors all stem from a newborn girl in good health.

The chain employs TRBV10-3 and TRBJ1-2; D ambiguous. Deletions cut 3 bases from V and 2 bases from J, with 7 bases between. This CDR3 has 13 amino acids. Per germline, CDR1 ENHRY and CDR2 SYGVKD. CDR3 bases: TGTGCCATCAGTGATCTGGGGAACTATGGCTACACCTTC. Translating gives CAISDLGNYGYTF.

The rearrangement uses TRBV10-2 and TRBJ1-5; the D gene is possibly TRBD1 (5 bases). CDR3 length equals 14 residues. Germline CDR1 WSHSY, CDR2 SAAADI. V lost 6 bases, J lost 3 bases, and 12 bases lay in between. The CDR3 loop reads CASRDGTPNQPQHF. CDR3 DNA sequence: TGCGCCAGCAGGGATGGGACCCCCAATCAGCCCCAGCATTTT.

This clonotype was picked up a small number of times. This chain links TRBV5-1 with TRBJ1-1, with D possibly being TRBD1 (6 bases). V was clipped by 4 bases and J by 0 bases, with 13 bases between them. The germline V gene has CDR1 SGHRS and CDR2 YFSETQ. This CDR3 contains 15 residues. The CDR3 sequence: CASSKGQPMNTEAFF. The CDR3 DNA reads TGCGCCAGCAGCAAAGGACAGCCGATGAACACTGAAGCTTTCTTT.

The table lists this clonotype with a few counts. This chain links TRBV29-1 with TRBJ2-3; perhaps TRBD2 as D (6 bases). The V end lost 7 bases, the J end lost 2 bases, and 10 bases lay between the germline ends. The V gene's germline CDR1 is SQVTM and CDR2 ANQGSEA. The CDR3 is 12 residues long. CDR3 amino acids: CSGGGATDTQYF. The CDR3 coding sequence is TGCAGCGGGGGAGGCGCCACAGATACGCAGTATTTT.

The rearrangement joins TRBV6-5 to TRBJ1-5; 10 nucleotides match TRBD1. Germline CDR1 and CDR2: MNHEY and SVGAGI. There are 12 residues in the CDR3. J was trimmed by 5 bases and V by 9 bases; bases with no gene match: 1. The CDR3 spells CARTGGDQPQHF. DNA of the CDR3: TGTGCCAGGACAGGGGGCGATCAGCCCCAGCATTTT.

This clonotype was seen a handful of times. The chain employs TRBV9 and TRBJ2-5, with TRBD2 identical over 9 bases. Germline V gene lookup returns CDR1 SGDLS and CDR2 YYNGEE. The CDR3 consists of 16 residues. With 4 bases clipped from V and 0 bases from J, the junction kept 7 bases outside the gene matches. The CDR3 here is CASSSRTSEDQETQYF. The CDR3 bases are TGTGCCAGCAGCTCCCGGACTAGCGAAGACCAAGAGACCCAGTACTTC.

This sequence joins TRBV4-1 and TRBJ2-3; 10 bases agree with TRBD1. V lost 0 bases, J lost 6 bases, and 9 bases stayed unmatched. This CDR3 spans 17 amino acids. CDR1 MGHRA and CDR2 YSYEKL come from the germline V gene. The CDR3 nucleotides are TGCGCCAGCAGCCAAGATCCCAGACAGGGGGCTGGGGATACGCAGTATTTT. Its protein is CASSQDPRQGAGDTQYF.

This clonotype occurred a few times. The chain joins TRBV7-9 to TRBJ2-3, with a possible D match to TRBD1 (7 bases). With 8 bases removed from V and 3 bases from J, the gap between germline ends came to 21 bases. The germline CDR1 and CDR2 sequences are SEHNR and FQNEAQ (reference sequence). This CDR3 contains 16 residues. CDR3 region: CASARGGGRMTDTQYF. The CDR3, as DNA: TGTGCCAGCGCCAGAGGAGGGGGCCGGATGACAGATACGCAGTATTTT.

The chain joins TRBV18 to TRBJ2-3; D gene ambiguous. The germline gives CDR1 KGHSH, CDR2 LQKENI. The CDR3 has 16 amino acids. V gave up 3 bases and J gave up 1 base, with 14 bases separating them. CDR3 nucleotide sequence: TGTGCCAGCTCACCGGCCTTCCAGGCCCGCACAGATACGCAGTATTTT. This codes for CASSPAFQARTDTQYF.

This clonotype was counted at least ten times. V is TRBV6-6 and J is TRBJ1-2, with TRBD1 as a possible D gene (6 bases). Trimming shortened V by 5 bases and J by 0 bases, and 7 bases separated the two germline ends. The CDR3 runs to 13 residues. The germline gives CDR1 MNHNY, CDR2 SVGAGI (reference sequence). CDR3 DNA sequence: TGTGCCAGCAGTAAGGGGGCTAACTATGGCTACACCTTC. It encodes CASSKGANYGYTF.

The V and J genes are TRBV2 and TRBJ1-2; D possibly corresponds to TRBD1 (5 bases). The CDR3 is 15 amino acids. Trimming stripped 1 base from V and 4 bases from J, with 13 bases between. The V gene's germline CDR1 is SNHLY and CDR2 FYNNEI. The CDR3 region has the DNA TGTGCCAGCAGTGAAGGGATCTGGACACCCTATGGCTACACCTTC. This gives the protein CASSEGIWTPYGYTF.

As to this clonotype: One end of the junction varies from germline; a read error may be responsible. The chain couples TRBV20-1 to TRBJ2-7; 7 bases are shared with TRBD2. The CDR3 spans 15 residues. From germline, CDR1 is DFQATT and CDR2 SNEGSKA (reference sequence). The CDR3 coding sequence is TGCAGTGCTAGAGAGATAGGCGGGAGCTCCTGCGAGCAGTACTTC. Its translation is CSAREIGGSSCEQYF.

This sequence joins TRBV7-9 and TRBJ1-1; weak D call: TRBD1 (5 bases). The CDR3 has 16 amino acids. Germline CDR1 reads SEHNR; CDR2 reads FQNEAQ (reference sequence). V lost 8 bases and J 4 bases, leaving 23 bases between the germline ends. DNA of the CDR3: TGTGCCAGCGTTCACCTTGGCCAGGGAAGGGGCACTGAAGCTTTCTTT. It encodes CASVHLGQGRGTEAFF.

This chain links TRBV5-1 with TRBJ1-1; a weak D match, TRBD1 (6 bases). CDR1 is SGHRS and CDR2 is YFSETQ in the germline V gene. V lost 1 base, J lost 3 bases, and 10 bases lay in between. The CDR3 spans 14 residues. CDR3 DNA: TGCGCCAGCAGCTTGTGGGGGGCGGACACTGAAGCTTTCTTT. It yields the protein CASSLWGADTEAFF.

This clonotype came up a few times. The rearrangement joins TRBV6-1 to TRBJ1-2, with D tentatively TRBD1 (6 bases). Trimming removed 8 bases at V and 4 bases at J, with 14 bases between. The CDR3 length is 13 residues. Germline CDR1 and CDR2: MNHNS and SASEGT. The CDR3 loop reads CASAPRGAYGYTF. In nucleotides, the CDR3 is TGTGCCAGCGCACCCCGGGGGGCCTATGGCTACACCTTC.

The rearrangement uses TRBV6-5 and TRBJ2-2; possibly TRBD1 for D (6 bases). Trimming took 7 bases from V and 2 from J, leaving 11 bases between them. CDR3 length equals 14 residues. Per the germline V gene, CDR1 is MNHEY and CDR2 is SVGAGI. CDR3 DNA sequence: TGTGCCAGCAACACAGGGAGAAACACCGGGGAGCTGTTTTTT. Translating it yields CASNTGRNTGELFF.

This clonotype turned up a few times. DNA for the CDR3: TGCGCCAGCAGCCAAGAAAGAAAACTAGCGGGGGCCCTCGGTGAGCAGTTCTTC. Translating it yields CASSQERKLAGALGEQFF. V usage is TRBV4-1 and J usage is TRBJ2-1; TRBD2 agrees at 11 bases. The junction had 13 bases not matched to a gene; V was cut back by 0 bases and J by 9 bases. The CDR3 totals 18 residues. Germline V gene lookup returns CDR1 MGHRA and CDR2 YSYEKL.

The CDR3 bases are TGTGCCAGCAGCGTAGAACAGGGGGTTGGCTACACCTTC. This sequence encodes CASSVEQGVGYTF. The genes are TRBV9 and TRBJ1-2; TRBD1 matches 8 bases. The CDR3 is 13 amino acids. CDR1 is SGDLS, CDR2 YYNGEE, per germline. V lost 0 bases to trimming and J lost 7 bases; unmatched junction nucleotides: 2.

A word on this clonotype: Just one base apart from a much larger clone, this may be a read error. This chain joins TRBV20-1 and TRBJ2-7; 11 positions match TRBD2. This CDR3 contains 14 residues. The germline V gene has CDR1 DFQATT and CDR2 SNEGSKA (reference sequence). V trimming: 5 bases; J trimming: 3 bases; junction bases outside the gene matches: 6. CDR3 protein: CSAGPGTSGYEQYF. In nucleotides, the CDR3 is TGCAGTGCTGGCCCCGGGACTAGCGGCTACGAGCAGTACTTC.

This CDR3 is CSAQTDSQNTGELFF. The CDR3 DNA reads as TGCAGTGCTCAAACTGACAGCCAGAACACCGGGGAGCTGTTTTTT. The gene calls are TRBV20-1 and TRBJ2-2; tentative D call: TRBD1 (5 bases). The CDR3 consists of 15 residues. Germline V gives CDR1 DFQATT, CDR2 SNEGSKA (reference sequence). V was clipped by 5 bases and J by 1 base, with 14 bases between them.

This chain connects TRBV14 to TRBJ2-3; 9 nucleotides agree with TRBD2. The CDR3 has 17 residues. V dropped 4 bases and J dropped 2; count of bases not matched to a gene: 10. Germline CDR1 and CDR2: SGHDN and FVKESK. The CDR3 is CASSPRLAGSPTDTQYF. For the CDR3, the DNA is TGTGCCAGCAGCCCCCGGCTAGCGGGATCCCCCACAGATACGCAGTATTTT.

In its sample, this clonotype was seen a few times. The rearrangement uses TRBV14 and TRBJ1-2; 9 nucleotides match TRBD1. Unmatched junction bases numbered 10, after V lost 1 base and J lost 7 bases. Germline V gene lookup returns CDR1 SGHDN and CDR2 FVKESK. CDR3 length: 16 residues. The CDR3 loop is CASSQVFGTGSSGYTF. In nucleotides, the CDR3 is TGTGCCAGCAGCCAAGTTTTTGGGACAGGGTCCAGTGGCTACACCTTC.

Regarding this clonotype: A much more abundant neighbour one base away suggests this may be a read error. The chain uses TRBV25-1 and TRBJ2-3, with D perhaps matching TRBD2 (5 bases). Germline V gene data show CDR1 as MGHDK and CDR2 as SYGVNS. V was trimmed by 4 bases and J by 1 base, leaving 18 bases between them. This CDR3 spans 17 amino acids. In DNA, the CDR3 is TGTGCCAGCAGTGGGGGTTTGTCTTGGACTGGCACAGATACGCAGTATTTT. Protein: CASSGGLSWTGTDTQYF.

This clonotype was seen a few times. The J gene is TRBJ2-1, the V gene TRBV14; D possibly corresponds to TRBD2 (5 bases). CDR1 and CDR2 from the germline V gene are SGHDN and FVKESK. The CDR3 has 17 residues. The V and J ends lost 0 bases and 2 bases respectively, with 14 bases between them. The CDR3 region is CASSQDHGFGTYNEQFF. The DNA for the CDR3 is TGTGCCAGCAGCCAAGATCACGGGTTCGGGACCTACAATGAGCAGTTCTTC.

The chain combines TRBV7-9 with TRBJ2-1; no clear D. This CDR3 contains 12 residues. In germline, CDR1 is SEHNR, CDR2 FQNEAQ (reference sequence). With 7 bases removed from V and 6 bases from J, the gap between germline ends came to 10 bases. The CDR3 protein is CASNPNFNEQFF. For the CDR3, the DNA is TGTGCCAGCAACCCCAATTTCAATGAGCAGTTCTTC.